A single sample gave rise to the 2 T cell receptor beta chains below, sequenced in a study of control samples from healthy donors and cancer patients. TCRdb keeps only in-frame clones here, not all; method: immunoSEQ multiplex PCR. The sample has about 41,000 clones, approximately 94% seen once; the top ten hold roughly a quarter. Sequenced sample: blood. The receptors were sampled from a man aged 55 to 70 in good health.

The rearrangement uses TRBV11-3 and TRBJ2-4; D gene ambiguous. The CDR3 has 13 amino acids. Trimming cost V 0 bases and J 8 bases, with 8 bases left between them. Per the germline V gene, CDR1 is SGHNT and CDR2 is YENEEA. Here the CDR3 reads CASSLDFQDIQYF. The CDR3 DNA is TGTGCCAGCAGCTTAGATTTCCAGGACATTCAGTACTTC.

J is TRBJ2-1 and V is TRBV5-1; 7 bases fit TRBD2. Per the germline V gene, CDR1 is SGHRS and CDR2 is YFSETQ. This CDR3 is 13 amino acids long. Trimming removed 0 bases from V and 14 bases from J; junction bases left unmatched: 8. For the CDR3, the DNA is TGCGCCAGCAGCTTGGCGGCGGGAGCCGGAAAGTTCTTC. Protein sequence: CASSLAAGAGKFF.